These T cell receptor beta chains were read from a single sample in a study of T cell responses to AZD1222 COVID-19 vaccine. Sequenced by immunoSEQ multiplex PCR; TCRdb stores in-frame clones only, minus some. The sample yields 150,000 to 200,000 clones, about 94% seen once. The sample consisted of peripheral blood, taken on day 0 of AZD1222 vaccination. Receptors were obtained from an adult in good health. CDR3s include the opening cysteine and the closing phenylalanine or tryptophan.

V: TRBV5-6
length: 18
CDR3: CASSFGFDRGFGNTEAFF

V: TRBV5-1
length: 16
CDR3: CASSLGLAGVNGEQFF

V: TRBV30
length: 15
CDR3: CAWSVRGSSGNTIYF

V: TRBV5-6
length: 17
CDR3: CASSPGQGALVNTEAFF

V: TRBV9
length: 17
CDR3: CASSPLGFWAGADTQYF

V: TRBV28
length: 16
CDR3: CASSVWAGGGTGELFF

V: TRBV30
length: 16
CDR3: CAWSVISQVKGNTIYF

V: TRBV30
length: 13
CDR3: CAWNPQEDSPLHF

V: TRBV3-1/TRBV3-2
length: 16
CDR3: CASSQGTSGISYEQYF

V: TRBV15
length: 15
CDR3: CATSPTANSGNTIYF

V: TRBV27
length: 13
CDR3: CASSPQGAHGYTF

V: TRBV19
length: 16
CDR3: CASSKTSGRSTDTQYF

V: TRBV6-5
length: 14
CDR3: CASSLHRQNQPQHF

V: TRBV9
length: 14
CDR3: CASSATGGGSEAFF

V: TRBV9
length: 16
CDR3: CASSVDDTISTDTQYF

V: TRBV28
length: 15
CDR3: CASSLVGGEAEKLFF